This section outlines one TCR beta chain sequence together with its context. Antigen unknown. The repertoire was sequenced with immunoSEQ multiplex PCR; TCRdb's copy has only in-frame clones and lacks some. The sample holds 30,000 to 35,000 clones, approximately 91% seen once. Enrollment shut out patients with autoimmune disease history or systemic immunosuppression. V lost 1 base and J lost 1; bases outside the gene matches: 6. This CDR3 comprises 18 residues. Germline-derived CDR1 and CDR2 are MGHRA and YSYEKL. This entry comes from a study of OX40 agonist ivuxolimab in advanced cancers. Study outcomes and limitations: Clonal expansion in partial responders at 0.1-3.0 mg/kg ranked among the lowest. In the expanded peripheral T cells, antigen specificity was never determined.

V and J are TRBV4-1 and TRBJ2-3; 12 bases fit TRBD1. This specimen consisted of CD4+ or CD8+ T cells sorted from blood, obtained in a trial of the OX40 agonist ivuxolimab. The clonotype was recovered from an adult with an advanced solid tumor such as melanoma, head and neck, liver or kidney cancer. CDR3 sequence reads: CASSQVGQGAFGTDTQYF. For the CDR3, the DNA is TGCGCCAGCAGCCAAGTGGGACAGGGGGCATTCGGCACAGATACGCAGTATTTT.